Listed below are T cell receptor beta chains from one sample, sequenced in a study of cytomegalovirus exposure and HLA in healthy donors. The repertoire was sequenced with immunoSEQ multiplex PCR; TCRdb's copy has only in-frame clones and lacks some. The repertoire consists of 100,000 to 150,000 clones, with about 64% occurring once and the leading ten covering 2.4%. Sample: PBMCs. These receptors were collected from a woman aged 40-49 years in good health and CMV-seronegative. CDR3s include the opening cysteine and the closing phenylalanine or tryptophan. Fields, in order: D gene, V gene, clone size, J gene, CDR3 DNA, CDR3 protein. A D gene is named only where the DNA matches it firmly. Size values are once, few and many counts, or a class for expanded clones, and some rows have none.

d_call: NA
v_call: TRBV11-2
clone_size: NA
j_call: TRBJ2-5
cdr3_nt: TGTGCCAGCAGCTTAACACATCCTGCGGCAACGGAGACCCAGTACTTC
cdr3_aa: CASSLTHPAATETQYF

d_call: TRBD1
v_call: TRBV19
clone_size: once
j_call: TRBJ2-7
cdr3_nt: TGTGCCAGTAGTATAGCGGGACAGGGGTACGAGCAGTACTTC
cdr3_aa: CASSIAGQGYEQYF

d_call: TRBD2
v_call: TRBV4-3
clone_size: NA
j_call: TRBJ2-5
cdr3_nt: TGCGCCAGCAGCCAATCCGGGACTAACCAAGAGACCCAGTACTTC
cdr3_aa: CASSQSGTNQETQYF

d_call: NA
v_call: TRBV19
clone_size: NA
j_call: TRBJ1-1
cdr3_nt: TGTGCCAGTAGTGCAAACAGGGTGAACACTGAAGCTTTCTTT
cdr3_aa: CASSANRVNTEAFF

d_call: TRBD1
v_call: TRBV19
clone_size: NA
j_call: TRBJ1-1
cdr3_nt: TGTGCCAGTAGTGTAGGGACAGGAACCACTGAAGCTTTCTTT
cdr3_aa: CASSVGTGTTEAFF

d_call: TRBD1
v_call: TRBV5-8
clone_size: NA
j_call: TRBJ2-7
cdr3_nt: TGTGCCAGCAGCTCAGGACAGGGGGAAGTCTACGAGCAGTACTTC
cdr3_aa: CASSSGQGEVYEQYF

d_call: NA
v_call: TRBV6-1
clone_size: NA
j_call: TRBJ2-2
cdr3_nt: TGTGCCAGCAGCGCTGAGCTGCGTGGGGAGCTGTTTTTT
cdr3_aa: CASSAELRGELFF

d_call: NA
v_call: TRBV7-9
clone_size: NA
j_call: TRBJ2-6
cdr3_nt: TGTGCCAGCAGCTTACAGGGTTCGTGGGGGGCCAACGTCCTGACTTTC
cdr3_aa: CASSLQGSWGANVLTF

d_call: NA
v_call: TRBV5-1
clone_size: NA
j_call: TRBJ2-2
cdr3_nt: TGCGCCAGCAGCTTGGCCCCGGGGGGCCCTTGGGAGCTGTTTTTT
cdr3_aa: CASSLAPGGPWELFF

d_call: TRBD2
v_call: TRBV7-2
clone_size: NA
j_call: TRBJ2-3
cdr3_nt: TGTGCCAGCAGCTTGGAGCGGGGGGTCACGGATACGCAGTATTTT
cdr3_aa: CASSLERGVTDTQYF

d_call: NA
v_call: TRBV18
clone_size: NA
j_call: TRBJ1-1
cdr3_nt: TGTGCCAGCTCACCTCAGGTGAACACTGAAGCTTTCTTT
cdr3_aa: CASSPQVNTEAFF

d_call: TRBD1
v_call: TRBV4-3
clone_size: NA
j_call: TRBJ1-1
cdr3_nt: TGCGCCAGCAGCCCGGGACAGGGGGCCACTGAAGCTTTCTTT
cdr3_aa: CASSPGQGATEAFF

d_call: TRBD1
v_call: TRBV6-5
clone_size: NA
j_call: TRBJ1-2
cdr3_nt: TGTGCCAGCAGTTGGGGGACAGAAGGGCAATATGGCTACACCTTC
cdr3_aa: CASSWGTEGQYGYTF

d_call: NA
v_call: TRBV5-1
clone_size: NA
j_call: TRBJ2-1
cdr3_nt: TGCGCCAGCAGCTTGGTGGCGGGGGAGGGGGGGAATGAGCAGTTCTTC
cdr3_aa: CASSLVAGEGGNEQFF

d_call: NA
v_call: TRBV27
clone_size: few
j_call: TRBJ1-6
cdr3_nt: TGTGCCAGCAGCGACAGAATTGACTCACCCCTCCACTTT
cdr3_aa: CASSDRIDSPLHF

d_call: NA
v_call: TRBV18
clone_size: NA
j_call: TRBJ2-4
cdr3_nt: TGTGCCAGCTCACCCCCCCGGGGAGGAGCCAAAAACATTCAGTACTTC
cdr3_aa: CASSPPRGGAKNIQYF

d_call: NA
v_call: TRBV7-3
clone_size: NA
j_call: TRBJ2-5
cdr3_nt: TGTGCCAGCGGGGCAGGGGTGGGGGCAGAGACCCAGTACTTC
cdr3_aa: CASGAGVGAETQYF

d_call: NA
v_call: TRBV18
clone_size: NA
j_call: TRBJ1-4
cdr3_nt: TGTGCCAGCTCACCACCGGCACAGCAGGAAAAACTGTTTTTT
cdr3_aa: CASSPPAQQEKLFF

d_call: TRBD1
v_call: TRBV6-1
clone_size: NA
j_call: TRBJ2-7
cdr3_nt: TGTGCCAGCAGTGACCGGACAGGGTCATACTACGAGCAGTACTTC
cdr3_aa: CASSDRTGSYYEQYF

d_call: NA
v_call: TRBV5-6
clone_size: NA
j_call: TRBJ2-7
cdr3_nt: TGTGCCAGCAGCCCAGCAGGGGAAGCAAAACTTTCCTACGAGCAGTACTTC
cdr3_aa: CASSPAGEAKLSYEQYF

d_call: TRBD1
v_call: TRBV7-2
clone_size: NA
j_call: TRBJ1-6
cdr3_nt: TGTGCCAGCAGCTATAACTTGGGACAGGGTAATTCACCCCTCCACTTT
cdr3_aa: CASSYNLGQGNSPLHF

d_call: TRBD2
v_call: TRBV12-5
clone_size: once
j_call: TRBJ2-2
cdr3_nt: TGTGCTAGTGGTTTGGTACGGCTCGGACTAGCGGGGCAGTCGAACACCGGGGAGCTGTTTTTT
cdr3_aa: CASGLVRLGLAGQSNTGELFF

d_call: TRBD2
v_call: TRBV7-2
clone_size: NA
j_call: TRBJ2-5
cdr3_nt: TGTGCCAGCAGCTCGGGGGGGGCCCGGGAGACCCAGTACTTC
cdr3_aa: CASSSGGARETQYF

d_call: NA
v_call: TRBV4-2
clone_size: NA
j_call: TRBJ1-2
cdr3_nt: TGTGCCAGCAGCCAAGATGTTACGGGTCCCTATGGCTACACCTTC
cdr3_aa: CASSQDVTGPYGYTF

d_call: TRBD1
v_call: TRBV7-2
clone_size: NA
j_call: TRBJ1-2
cdr3_nt: TGTGCCAGCAGCTTAGGGGCAGGGGGCTATGGCTACACCTTC
cdr3_aa: CASSLGAGGYGYTF

d_call: TRBD1
v_call: TRBV5-1
clone_size: NA
j_call: TRBJ1-2
cdr3_nt: TGCGCCAGCAGCTTAGATAGCCTCGGGACAGCCTCCTCCTACACCTTC
cdr3_aa: CASSLDSLGTASSYTF

d_call: NA
v_call: TRBV7-6
clone_size: NA
j_call: TRBJ2-6
cdr3_nt: TGTGCCAGCAGCCACTCCTACAAGGGGATGTGGTCTGGGGCCAACGTCCTGACTTTC
cdr3_aa: CASSHSYKGMWSGANVLTF

d_call: TRBD2
v_call: TRBV11-2
clone_size: NA
j_call: TRBJ2-1
cdr3_nt: TGTGCCAGCAGCGAAGTAGCGGGCTCTGGGAAGTTCTTC
cdr3_aa: CASSEVAGSGKFF

d_call: NA
v_call: TRBV28
clone_size: NA
j_call: TRBJ1-1
cdr3_nt: TGTGCCAGCAGTCCATCCGGGAAGGGCCCTGTTCGGGACACTGAAGCTTTCTTT
cdr3_aa: CASSPSGKGPVRDTEAFF

d_call: TRBD1
v_call: TRBV5-1
clone_size: NA
j_call: TRBJ2-7
cdr3_nt: TGCGCCAGCAGCTTAGTTACAGGGGTAAGCTCGACGTCCTACGAGCAGTACTTC
cdr3_aa: CASSLVTGVSSTSYEQYF

d_call: NA
v_call: TRBV11-1
clone_size: few
j_call: TRBJ2-3
cdr3_nt: TGTGCCAGCAGCTTTAGTAACAGCCCAGATACGCAGTATTTT
cdr3_aa: CASSFSNSPDTQYF

d_call: TRBD1
v_call: TRBV5-6
clone_size: NA
j_call: TRBJ2-2
cdr3_nt: TGTGCCAGCAGCTTGAGGACAGGGGCTGGCACCGGGGAGCTGTTTTTT
cdr3_aa: CASSLRTGAGTGELFF

d_call: TRBD1
v_call: TRBV11-3
clone_size: few
j_call: TRBJ2-7
cdr3_nt: TGTGCCAGCAGCCGACAGGGTAGGGAGCAGTACTTC
cdr3_aa: CASSRQGREQYF

d_call: NA
v_call: TRBV6-5
clone_size: once
j_call: TRBJ1-4
cdr3_nt: TGTGCCAGCAGTTACCAGGGGTCAACTAATGAAAAACTGTTTTTT
cdr3_aa: CASSYQGSTNEKLFF

d_call: TRBD1
v_call: TRBV28
clone_size: NA
j_call: TRBJ1-5
cdr3_nt: TGTGCCAGCAGTCAGACAGGGATGTTTCAGCCCCAGCATTTT
cdr3_aa: CASSQTGMFQPQHF

d_call: NA
v_call: TRBV7-9
clone_size: few
j_call: TRBJ1-1
cdr3_nt: TGTTCCAGCAGCCAGATGAACACTGAAGCTTTCTTT
cdr3_aa: CSSSQMNTEAFF

d_call: NA
v_call: TRBV30
clone_size: NA
j_call: TRBJ1-1
cdr3_nt: TGTGCCTGGAGTGATTATTTCCTTAACACTGAAGCTTTCTTT
cdr3_aa: CAWSDYFLNTEAFF

d_call: TRBD2
v_call: TRBV5-4
clone_size: NA
j_call: TRBJ2-1
cdr3_nt: TGTGCCAGCAGCGGTCCGGGAGCGGGGGCTGAGCAGTTCTTC
cdr3_aa: CASSGPGAGAEQFF

d_call: TRBD1
v_call: TRBV11-2
clone_size: NA
j_call: TRBJ2-3
cdr3_nt: TGTGCCAGCAGCCCCCGGACACAGGGGGCGCAGTATTTT
cdr3_aa: CASSPRTQGAQYF

d_call: NA
v_call: TRBV5-6
clone_size: NA
j_call: TRBJ1-2
cdr3_nt: TGTGCCAGCAGCTTGGACCGGACAAGAGTTGATAACTATGGCTACACCTTC
cdr3_aa: CASSLDRTRVDNYGYTF

d_call: NA
v_call: TRBV4-1
clone_size: once
j_call: TRBJ1-2
cdr3_nt: TGCGCCAGCAGCCAAGGGGCGTCAGCTAACTATGGCTACACCTTC
cdr3_aa: CASSQGASANYGYTF

d_call: NA
v_call: TRBV19
clone_size: NA
j_call: TRBJ2-2
cdr3_nt: TGTGCCAGTAGTCCCCCGGCCGGGGAGCTGTTTTTT
cdr3_aa: CASSPPAGELFF

d_call: TRBD2
v_call: TRBV9
clone_size: few
j_call: TRBJ2-6
cdr3_nt: TGTGCCAGCAGCCTATCCGGGGGAGGGGCCGGGGCCAACGTCCTGACTTTC
cdr3_aa: CASSLSGGGAGANVLTF

d_call: NA
v_call: TRBV9
clone_size: few
j_call: TRBJ2-3
cdr3_nt: TGTGCCAGCAGCGTAGTTCCAGGGGCGCCCACAGATACGCAGTATTTT
cdr3_aa: CASSVVPGAPTDTQYF

d_call: NA
v_call: TRBV4-3
clone_size: NA
j_call: TRBJ1-5
cdr3_nt: TGCGCCAGCAGCCTAGATGCAGGGAATCAGCCCCAGCATTTT
cdr3_aa: CASSLDAGNQPQHF

d_call: TRBD1
v_call: TRBV28
clone_size: few
j_call: TRBJ1-1
cdr3_nt: TGTGCCAGCAGTTCCACCCGGGACAGGGGTAAGGATTTCTTT
cdr3_aa: CASSSTRDRGKDFF

d_call: NA
v_call: TRBV27
clone_size: NA
j_call: TRBJ2-6
cdr3_nt: TGTGCCAGCAGCCCGGGCAGGGCCTCTGGGGCCAACGTCCTGACTTTC
cdr3_aa: CASSPGRASGANVLTF

d_call: TRBD1
v_call: TRBV9
clone_size: NA
j_call: TRBJ2-7
cdr3_nt: TGTGCCAGCAGCGAACAGGGGGCAACGGTATTCGAGCAGTACTTC
cdr3_aa: CASSEQGATVFEQYF

d_call: NA
v_call: TRBV9
clone_size: NA
j_call: TRBJ1-1
cdr3_nt: TGTGCCAGCAGCCCAAGGGGGAGGGAAGCAGCTTTCTTT
cdr3_aa: CASSPRGREAAFF